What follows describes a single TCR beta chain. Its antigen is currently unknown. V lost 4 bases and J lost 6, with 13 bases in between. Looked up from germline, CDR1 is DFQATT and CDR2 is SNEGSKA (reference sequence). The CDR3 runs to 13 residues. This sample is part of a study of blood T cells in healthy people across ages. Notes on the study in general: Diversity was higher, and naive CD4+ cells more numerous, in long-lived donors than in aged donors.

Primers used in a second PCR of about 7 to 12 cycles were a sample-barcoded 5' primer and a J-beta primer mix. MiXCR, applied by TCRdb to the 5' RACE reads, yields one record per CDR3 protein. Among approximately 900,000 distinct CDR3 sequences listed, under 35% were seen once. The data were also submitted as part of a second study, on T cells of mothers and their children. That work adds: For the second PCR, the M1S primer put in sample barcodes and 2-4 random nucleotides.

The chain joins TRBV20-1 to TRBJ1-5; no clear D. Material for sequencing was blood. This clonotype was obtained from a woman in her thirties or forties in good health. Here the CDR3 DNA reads TGCAGTGCTAACCCTTGGACCGGTCAGCCCCAGCATTTT. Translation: CSANPWTGQPQHF.